Described below is a single T cell receptor beta chain sequence and its context. The data are from a study of blood T cell repertoires in COVID-19. The CDR3 is 14 amino acids. The germline CDR1 and CDR2 sequences are LGHNA and YNFKEQ. V was pared by 0 bases and J by 9 bases, with 12 bases between. Those enrolled, adults aged about 18 to 89 years, came from some 25 US areas. Only in-frame clones appear in the TCRdb table, and some are missing; sequencing was by immunoSEQ multiplex PCR. The data contain roughly 150,000 clones, around 81% of them singletons. This chain joins TRBV4-2 and TRBJ2-1; a weak D match, TRBD2 (5 bases). This TCR derives from a middle-aged woman who had recovered from COVID-19. Sequences were obtained from PBMCs or T cells enriched from blood (not recorded which). This CDR3 is CASSQEPEGREQFF. In nucleotides, the CDR3 is TGTGCCAGCAGCCAAGAACCCGAGGGCCGTGAGCAGTTCTTC.